These T cell receptor beta chains were read from a single sample in a study of tumour-infiltrating T cells in Burkitt lymphoma. Generated by immunoSEQ multiplex PCR, the TCRdb table keeps only in-frame clones and is missing some. The repertoire holds approximately 15,000 clones, with roughly 79% as singletons. Sequenced material: tumor tissue. The receptors shown here come from a human donor with diffuse large B-cell lymphoma. CDR3s include the opening cysteine and the closing phenylalanine or tryptophan. Each record gives: J gene, V gene, CDR3 protein.

j_call: TRBJ1-1; v_call: TRBV7-2; cdr3_aa: CASSLALNTEAFF
j_call: TRBJ2-5; v_call: TRBV19; cdr3_aa: CASSSLAGEGTQYF
j_call: TRBJ1-1; v_call: TRBV5-1; cdr3_aa: CASSFLEGEAFF
j_call: TRBJ2-2; v_call: TRBV5-5; cdr3_aa: CASSFQRLTGELFF
j_call: TRBJ2-1; v_call: TRBV19; cdr3_aa: CASSMAGLADSYNEQFF
j_call: TRBJ1-2; v_call: TRBV29-1; cdr3_aa: CSVESTSGYTF
j_call: TRBJ2-7; v_call: TRBV27; cdr3_aa: CASSLGTVTYEQYF
j_call: TRBJ1-1; v_call: TRBV7-3; cdr3_aa: CASSPRGNTEAFF
j_call: TRBJ2-7; v_call: TRBV5-1; cdr3_aa: CASSLQGYEQYF
j_call: TRBJ2-6; v_call: TRBV25-1; cdr3_aa: CASSAGGANVLTF
j_call: TRBJ2-1; v_call: TRBV6-4; cdr3_aa: CASSEREGDEQFF
j_call: TRBJ2-5; v_call: TRBV4-3; cdr3_aa: CASSLRWDSQETQYF
j_call: TRBJ2-7; v_call: TRBV27; cdr3_aa: CASSLTGALNYEQYF
j_call: TRBJ2-3; v_call: TRBV27; cdr3_aa: CASSSAGGPTDTQYF
j_call: TRBJ2-4; v_call: TRBV25-1; cdr3_aa: CASSEVAKNIQYF